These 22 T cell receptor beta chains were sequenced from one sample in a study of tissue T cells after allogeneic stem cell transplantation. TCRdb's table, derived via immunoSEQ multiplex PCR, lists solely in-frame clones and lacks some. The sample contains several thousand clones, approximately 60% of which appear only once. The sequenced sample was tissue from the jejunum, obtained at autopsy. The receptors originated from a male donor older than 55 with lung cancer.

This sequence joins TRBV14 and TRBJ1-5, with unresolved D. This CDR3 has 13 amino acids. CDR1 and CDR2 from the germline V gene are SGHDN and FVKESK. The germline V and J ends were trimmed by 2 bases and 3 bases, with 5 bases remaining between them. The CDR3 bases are TGTGCCAGCAGCCAACTGGTCAATCAGCCCCAGCATTTT. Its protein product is CASSQLVNQPQHF. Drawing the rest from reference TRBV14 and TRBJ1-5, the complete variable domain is EAGVTQFPSHSVIEKGQTVTLRCDPISGHDNLYWYRRVMGKEIKFLLHFVKESKQDESGMPNNRFLAERTGGTYSTLKVQPAELEDSGVYFCASSQLVNQPQHFGDGTRLSIL.

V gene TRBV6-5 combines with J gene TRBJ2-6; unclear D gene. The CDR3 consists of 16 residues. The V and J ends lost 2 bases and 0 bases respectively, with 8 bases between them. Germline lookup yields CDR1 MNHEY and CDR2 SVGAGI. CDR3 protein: CASSYRVLSGANVLTF. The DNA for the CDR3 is TGTGCCAGCAGTTACAGGGTTCTCTCTGGGGCCAACGTCCTGACTTTC.

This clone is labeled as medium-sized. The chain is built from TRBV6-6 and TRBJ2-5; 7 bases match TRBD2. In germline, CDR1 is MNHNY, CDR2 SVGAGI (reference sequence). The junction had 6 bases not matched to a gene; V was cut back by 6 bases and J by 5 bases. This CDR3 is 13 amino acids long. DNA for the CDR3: TGTGCCAGCAGAAGGACTAGTCTGGAGACCCAGTACTTC. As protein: CASRRTSLETQYF.

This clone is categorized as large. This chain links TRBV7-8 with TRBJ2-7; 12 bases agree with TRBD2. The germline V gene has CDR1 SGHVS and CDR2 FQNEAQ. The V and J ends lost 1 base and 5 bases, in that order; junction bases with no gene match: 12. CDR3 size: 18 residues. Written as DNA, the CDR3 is TGTGCCAGCAGCTTAGGGGCCCCCCGACTAGCGGGAGTCGACGAGCAGTACTTC. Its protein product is CASSLGAPRLAGVDEQYF.

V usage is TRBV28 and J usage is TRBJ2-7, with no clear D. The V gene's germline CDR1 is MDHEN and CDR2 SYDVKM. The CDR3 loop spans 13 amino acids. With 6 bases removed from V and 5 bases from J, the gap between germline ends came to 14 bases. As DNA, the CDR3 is TGTGCCAGCAGCCAGCCCCCTACAGACGAGCAGTACTTC. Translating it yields CASSQPPTDEQYF.

The CDR3 DNA reads as TGTGCCAGCTCACCGGGCAATCTGAACGAGCAGTACTTC. It translates to CASSPGNLNEQYF. The rearrangement joins TRBV18 to TRBJ2-7; D gene uncertain. Trimming pared 3 bases from V and 5 bases from J, leaving 11 bases between. Germline V gene data show CDR1 as KGHSH and CDR2 as LQKENI. The CDR3 consists of 13 residues. The full variable domain, rest sourced from reference TRBV18 and TRBJ2-7, is NAGVMQNPRHLVRRRGQEARLRCSPMKGHSHVYWYRQLPEEGLKFMVYLQKENIIDESGMPKERFSAEFPKEGPSILRIQQVVRGDSAAYFCASSPGNLNEQYFGPGTRLTVT.

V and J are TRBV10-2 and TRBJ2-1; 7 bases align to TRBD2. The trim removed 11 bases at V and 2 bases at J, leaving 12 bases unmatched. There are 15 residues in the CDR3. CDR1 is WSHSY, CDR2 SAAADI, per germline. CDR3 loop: CAVPREAGTYNEQFF. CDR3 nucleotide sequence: TGCGCCGTTCCAAGGGAAGCGGGAACCTACAATGAGCAGTTCTTC.

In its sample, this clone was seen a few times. The CDR3 region has the DNA TGTGCCACCAGTTTGACTAGCACCTCCGAGCAGTACTTC. Its translation is CATSLTSTSEQYF. The rearrangement links TRBV24-1 to TRBJ2-7; 7 bases fit TRBD2. This CDR3 region has 13 residues. The germline V gene encodes CDR1 KGHDR and CDR2 SFDVKD. The V and J ends lost 6 bases and 6 bases, in that order; junction bases with no gene match: 7.

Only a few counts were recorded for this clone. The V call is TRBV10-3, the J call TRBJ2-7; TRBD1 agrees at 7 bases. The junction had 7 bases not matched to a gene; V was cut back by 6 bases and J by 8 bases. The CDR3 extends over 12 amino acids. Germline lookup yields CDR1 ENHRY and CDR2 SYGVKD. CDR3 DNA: TGTGCCATCAGGGATCAGGGGGTTCAGCAGTACTTC. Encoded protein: CAIRDQGVQQYF.

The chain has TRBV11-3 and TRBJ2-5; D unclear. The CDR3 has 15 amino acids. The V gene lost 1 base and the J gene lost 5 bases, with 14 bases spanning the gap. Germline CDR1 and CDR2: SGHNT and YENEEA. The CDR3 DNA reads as TGTGCCAGCAGCTTAGGAGTAGCCCCGCAGGAGACCCAGTACTTC. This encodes CASSLGVAPQETQYF. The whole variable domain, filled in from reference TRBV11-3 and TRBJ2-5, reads EAGVVQSPRYKIIEKKQPVAFWCNPISGHNTLYWYLQNLGQGPELLIRYENEEAVDDSQLPKDRFSAERLKGVDSTLKIQPAELGDSAVYLCASSLGVAPQETQYFGPGTRLLVL.

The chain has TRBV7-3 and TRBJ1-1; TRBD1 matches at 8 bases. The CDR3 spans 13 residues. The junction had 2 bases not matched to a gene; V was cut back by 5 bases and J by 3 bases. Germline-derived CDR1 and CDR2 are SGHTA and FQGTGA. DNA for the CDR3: TGTGCCAGCAGCGTACAGGGGGACACTGAAGCTTTCTTT. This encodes CASSVQGDTEAFF.

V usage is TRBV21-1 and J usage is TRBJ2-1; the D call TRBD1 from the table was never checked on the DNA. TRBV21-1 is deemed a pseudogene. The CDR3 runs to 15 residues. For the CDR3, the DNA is TGTGCCAGCAGCAATGTAGGACAGGGGGGGAATGAGCAGTTCTTC. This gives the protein CASSNVGQGGNEQFF.

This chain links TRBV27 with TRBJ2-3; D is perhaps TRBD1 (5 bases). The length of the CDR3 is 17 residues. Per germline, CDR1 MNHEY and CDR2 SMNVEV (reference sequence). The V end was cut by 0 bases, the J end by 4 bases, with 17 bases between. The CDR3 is CASSLSSDSAWADTQYF. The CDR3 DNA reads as TGTGCCAGCAGTTTATCCTCCGACAGTGCGTGGGCAGATACGCAGTATTTT.

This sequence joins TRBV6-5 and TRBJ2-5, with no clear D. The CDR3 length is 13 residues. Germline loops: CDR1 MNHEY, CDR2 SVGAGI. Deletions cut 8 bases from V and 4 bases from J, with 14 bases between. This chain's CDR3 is CASAHRWAETQYF. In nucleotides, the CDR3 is TGTGCCAGCGCCCATAGGTGGGCAGAGACCCAGTACTTC.

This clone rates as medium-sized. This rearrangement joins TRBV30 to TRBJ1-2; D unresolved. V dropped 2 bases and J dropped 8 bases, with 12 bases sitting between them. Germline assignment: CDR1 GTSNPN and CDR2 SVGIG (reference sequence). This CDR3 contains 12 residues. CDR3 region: CAWSLRVNGYTF. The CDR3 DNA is TGTGCCTGGAGTCTGAGGGTTAACGGCTACACCTTC.

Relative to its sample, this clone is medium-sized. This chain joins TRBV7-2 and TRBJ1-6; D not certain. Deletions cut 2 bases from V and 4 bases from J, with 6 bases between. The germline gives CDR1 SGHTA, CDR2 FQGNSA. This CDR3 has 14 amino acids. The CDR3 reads CASSLRQYNSPLHF. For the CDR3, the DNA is TGTGCCAGCAGCTTAAGACAATATAATTCACCCCTCCACTTT.

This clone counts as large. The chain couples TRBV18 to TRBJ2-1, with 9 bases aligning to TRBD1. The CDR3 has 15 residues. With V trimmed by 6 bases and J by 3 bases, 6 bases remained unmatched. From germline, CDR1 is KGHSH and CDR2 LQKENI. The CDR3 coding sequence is TGTGCCAGCTCGAGCACAGGGGGCCACTACAATGAGCAGTTCTTC. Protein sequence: CASSSTGGHYNEQFF.

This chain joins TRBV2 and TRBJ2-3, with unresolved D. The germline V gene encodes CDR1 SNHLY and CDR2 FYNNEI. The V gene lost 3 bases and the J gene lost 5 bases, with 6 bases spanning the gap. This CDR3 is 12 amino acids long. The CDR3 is CASSEFRDTQYF. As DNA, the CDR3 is TGTGCCAGCAGTGAGTTTCGAGATACGCAGTATTTT.

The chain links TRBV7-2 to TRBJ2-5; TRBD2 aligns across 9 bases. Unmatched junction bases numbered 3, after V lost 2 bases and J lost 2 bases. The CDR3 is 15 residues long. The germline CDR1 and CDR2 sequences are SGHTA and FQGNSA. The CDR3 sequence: CASSLPSGMQETQYF. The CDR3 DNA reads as TGTGCCAGCAGCTTACCTAGCGGGATGCAAGAGACCCAGTACTTC.

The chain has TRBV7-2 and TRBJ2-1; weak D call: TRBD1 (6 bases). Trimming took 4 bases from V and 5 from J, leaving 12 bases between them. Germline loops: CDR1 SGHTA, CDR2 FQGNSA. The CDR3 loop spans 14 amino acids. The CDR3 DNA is TGTGCCAGCAGCTCCCCAGGACAGCACAATGAGCAGTTCTTC. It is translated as CASSSPGQHNEQFF.

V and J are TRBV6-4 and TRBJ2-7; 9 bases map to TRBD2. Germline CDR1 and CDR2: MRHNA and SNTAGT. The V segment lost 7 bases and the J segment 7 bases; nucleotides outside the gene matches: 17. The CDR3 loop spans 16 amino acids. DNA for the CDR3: TGTGCCAGCACTATTGGTAGCGGGAGCGAGTACCGGGAGCAGTACTTC. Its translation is CASTIGSGSEYREQYF.

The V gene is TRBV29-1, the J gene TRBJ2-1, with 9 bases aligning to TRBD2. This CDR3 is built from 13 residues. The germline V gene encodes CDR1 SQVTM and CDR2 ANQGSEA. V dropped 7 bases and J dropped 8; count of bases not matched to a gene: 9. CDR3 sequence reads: CSAQELAGHEQFF. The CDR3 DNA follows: TGCAGCGCGCAGGAACTAGCGGGCCATGAGCAGTTCTTC.